This T cell receptor beta chain was recovered during a study of T cells in Graves' hyperthyroidism and ophthalmopathy. Study context: Once the initial diagnosis was made, peripheral blood was obtained before any treatment.

The source material, RNA transcripts, was used to amplify TCR beta CDR3 regions. HTBI primers were employed in a first-round RT-PCR of the TCR CDR3. MiXCR was run by TCRdb on the multiplex PCR reads, yielding one entry per CDR3 protein. The data show about 250,000 distinct CDR3 sequences, roughly 22% seen once. This clonotype was counted only a few times. Each ophthalmopathy patient scored at least 3 on the Clinical Activity Score and at least 4 on NOSPECS grade, with duration under 3 months. Fresh peripheral blood, 8 to 10 ml, was the source of the PBMCs. The CDR3 extends over 11 amino acids. Trimming removed 8 bases at V and 10 bases at J, with 11 bases between. Germline V gene lookup returns CDR1 MDHEN and CDR2 SYDVKM.

The TCR comes from a man between 25 and 39 years old with Graves' ophthalmopathy. Sequencing was done on a sample of blood. V usage is TRBV28 and J usage is TRBJ1-4; D uncertain. The CDR3 DNA reads as TGTGCCAGCGGGTCCGAGGGAAAACTGTTTTTT. As protein: CASGSEGKLFF.